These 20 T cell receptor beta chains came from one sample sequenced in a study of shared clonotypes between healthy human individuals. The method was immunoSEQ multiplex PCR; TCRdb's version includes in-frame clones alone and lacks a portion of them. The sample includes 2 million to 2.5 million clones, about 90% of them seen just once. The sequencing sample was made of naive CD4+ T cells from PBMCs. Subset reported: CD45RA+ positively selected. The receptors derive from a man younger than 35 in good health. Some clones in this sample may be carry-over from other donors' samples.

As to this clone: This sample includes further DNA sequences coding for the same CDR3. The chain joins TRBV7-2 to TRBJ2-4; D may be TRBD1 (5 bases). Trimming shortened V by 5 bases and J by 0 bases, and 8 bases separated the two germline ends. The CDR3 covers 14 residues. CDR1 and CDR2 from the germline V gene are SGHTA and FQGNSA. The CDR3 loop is CASSPGLAKNIQYF. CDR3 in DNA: TGTGCCAGCAGCCCAGGGTTAGCCAAAAACATTCAGTACTTC.

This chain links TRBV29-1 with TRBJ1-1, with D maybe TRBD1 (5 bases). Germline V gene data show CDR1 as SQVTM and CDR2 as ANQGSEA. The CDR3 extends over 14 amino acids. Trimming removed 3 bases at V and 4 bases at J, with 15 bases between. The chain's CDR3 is CSVELRVGGTEAFF. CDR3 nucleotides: TGCAGCGTTGAGCTCAGGGTGGGAGGCACTGAAGCTTTCTTT.

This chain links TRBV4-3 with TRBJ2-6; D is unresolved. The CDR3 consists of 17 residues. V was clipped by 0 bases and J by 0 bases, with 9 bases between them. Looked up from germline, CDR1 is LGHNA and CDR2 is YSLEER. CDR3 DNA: TGCGCCAGCAGCCAAGATGTTAGGGACTCTGGGGCCAACGTCCTGACTTTC. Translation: CASSQDVRDSGANVLTF.

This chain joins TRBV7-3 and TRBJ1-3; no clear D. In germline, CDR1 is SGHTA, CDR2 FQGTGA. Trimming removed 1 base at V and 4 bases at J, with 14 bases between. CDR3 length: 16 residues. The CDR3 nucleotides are TGTGCCAGCAGCTTAAGGACCGTCGTGGTAGGAAACACCATATATTTT. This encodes CASSLRTVVVGNTIYF.

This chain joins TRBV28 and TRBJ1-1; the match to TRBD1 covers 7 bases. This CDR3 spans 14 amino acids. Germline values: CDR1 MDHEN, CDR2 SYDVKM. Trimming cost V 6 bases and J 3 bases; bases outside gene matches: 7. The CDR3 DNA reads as TGTGCCAGCAGCCCGACAGGGCGGTACACTGAAGCTTTCTTT. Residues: CASSPTGRYTEAFF.

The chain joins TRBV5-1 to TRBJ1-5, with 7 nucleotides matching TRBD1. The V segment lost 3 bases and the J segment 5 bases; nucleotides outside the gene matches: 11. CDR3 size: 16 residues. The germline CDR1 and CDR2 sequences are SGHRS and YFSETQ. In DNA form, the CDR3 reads TGCGCCAGCAGCTCCCCCCTTCAGGGGGAGGATCAGCCCCAGCATTTT. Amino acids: CASSSPLQGEDQPQHF.

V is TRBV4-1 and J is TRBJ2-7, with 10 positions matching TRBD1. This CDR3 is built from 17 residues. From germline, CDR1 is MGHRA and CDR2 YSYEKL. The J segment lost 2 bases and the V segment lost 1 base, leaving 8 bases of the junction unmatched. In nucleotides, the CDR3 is TGCGCCAGCAGCCAAGTGACCGGGACAGGGGTCCCCTACGAGCAGTACTTC. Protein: CASSQVTGTGVPYEQYF.

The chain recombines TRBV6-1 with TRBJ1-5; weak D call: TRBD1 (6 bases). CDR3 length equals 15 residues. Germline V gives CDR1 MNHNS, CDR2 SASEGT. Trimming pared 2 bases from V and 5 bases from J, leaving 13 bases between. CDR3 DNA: TGTGCCAGCAGTGAACCGGGGGGGGCCTATCAGCCCCAGCATTTT. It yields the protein CASSEPGGAYQPQHF.

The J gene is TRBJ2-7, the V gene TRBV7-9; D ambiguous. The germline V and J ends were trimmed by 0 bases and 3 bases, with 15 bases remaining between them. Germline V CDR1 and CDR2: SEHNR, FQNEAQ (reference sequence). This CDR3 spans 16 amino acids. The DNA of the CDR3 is TGTGCCAGCAGCTTAGCTTTGTCTAGTGGAAACTACGAGCAGTACTTC. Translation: CASSLALSSGNYEQYF.

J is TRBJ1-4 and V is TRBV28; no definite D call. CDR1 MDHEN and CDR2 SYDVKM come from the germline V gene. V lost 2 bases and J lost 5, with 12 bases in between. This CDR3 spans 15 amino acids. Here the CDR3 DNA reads TGTGCCAGCAGTTTAGTGGCACGGGGAAATGAAAAACTGTTTTTT. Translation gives CASSLVARGNEKLFF.

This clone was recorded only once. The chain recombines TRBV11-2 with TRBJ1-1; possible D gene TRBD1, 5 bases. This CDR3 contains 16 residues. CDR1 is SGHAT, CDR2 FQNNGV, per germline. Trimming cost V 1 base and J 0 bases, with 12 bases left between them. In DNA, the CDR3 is TGTGCCAGCAGCTTAGGAGACAGTAACATGAACACTGAAGCTTTCTTT. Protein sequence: CASSLGDSNMNTEAFF.

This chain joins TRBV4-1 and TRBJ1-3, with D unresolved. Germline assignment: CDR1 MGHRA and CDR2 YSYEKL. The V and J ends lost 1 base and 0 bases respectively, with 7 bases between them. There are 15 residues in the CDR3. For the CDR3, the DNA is TGCGCCAGCAGCCAAGTCTTCCTCTCTGGAAACACCATATATTTT. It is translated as CASSQVFLSGNTIYF.

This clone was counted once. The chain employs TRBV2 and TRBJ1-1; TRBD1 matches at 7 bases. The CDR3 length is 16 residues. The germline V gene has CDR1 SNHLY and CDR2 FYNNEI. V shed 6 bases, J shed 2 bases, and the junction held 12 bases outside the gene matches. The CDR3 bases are TGTGCCAGCAGACCGGAACGGACAGGACAAAACACTGAAGCTTTCTTT. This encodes CASRPERTGQNTEAFF.

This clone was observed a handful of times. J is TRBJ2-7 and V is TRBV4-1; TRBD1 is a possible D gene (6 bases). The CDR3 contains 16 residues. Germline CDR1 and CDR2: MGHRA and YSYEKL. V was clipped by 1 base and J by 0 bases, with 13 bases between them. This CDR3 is CASSQALQGYSYEQYF. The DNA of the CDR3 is TGCGCCAGCAGCCAAGCCTTACAGGGCTACTCCTACGAGCAGTACTTC.

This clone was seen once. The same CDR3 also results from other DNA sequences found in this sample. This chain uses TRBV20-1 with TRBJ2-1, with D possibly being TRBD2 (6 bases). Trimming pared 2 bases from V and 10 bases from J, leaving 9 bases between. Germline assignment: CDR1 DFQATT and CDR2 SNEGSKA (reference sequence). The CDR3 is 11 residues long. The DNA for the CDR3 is TGCAGTGCTAGAAGACGGGAGGAGCAGTTCTTC. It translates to CSARRREEQFF.

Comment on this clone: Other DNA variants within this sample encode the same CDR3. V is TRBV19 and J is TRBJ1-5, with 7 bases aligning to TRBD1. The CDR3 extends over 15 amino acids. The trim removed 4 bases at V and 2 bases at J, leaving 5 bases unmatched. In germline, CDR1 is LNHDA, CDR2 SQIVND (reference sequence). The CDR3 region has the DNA TGTGCCAGTAGTAGTACAGGGGTCGGCAATCAGCCCCAGCATTTT. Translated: CASSSTGVGNQPQHF. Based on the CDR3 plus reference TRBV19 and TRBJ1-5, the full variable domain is DGGITQSPKYLFRKEGQNVTLSCEQNLNHDAMYWYRQDPGQGLRLIYYSQIVNDFQKGDIAEGYSVSREKKESFPLTVTSAQKNPTAFYLCASSSTGVGNQPQHFGDGTRLSIL.

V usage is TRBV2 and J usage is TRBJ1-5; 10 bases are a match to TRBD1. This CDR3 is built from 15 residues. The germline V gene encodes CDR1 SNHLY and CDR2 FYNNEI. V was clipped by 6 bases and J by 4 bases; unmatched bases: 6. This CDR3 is CASSGTGAPNQPQHF. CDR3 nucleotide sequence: TGTGCCAGCAGCGGGACAGGGGCCCCGAATCAGCCCCAGCATTTT.

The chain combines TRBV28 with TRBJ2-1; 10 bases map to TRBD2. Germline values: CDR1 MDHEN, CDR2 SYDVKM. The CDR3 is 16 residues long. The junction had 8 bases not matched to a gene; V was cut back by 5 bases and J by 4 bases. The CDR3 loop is CASSTSTSGRYNEQFF. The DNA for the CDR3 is TGTGCCAGCAGTACCTCGACTAGCGGGCGATACAATGAGCAGTTCTTC.

The CDR3 spells CASSLIPSGRIYEQYF. CDR3 nucleotides: TGTGCCAGCAGCTTAATACCTAGCGGGAGAATATACGAGCAGTACTTC. The chain joins TRBV7-3 to TRBJ2-7; TRBD2 matches at 10 bases. V dropped 1 base and J dropped 4; count of bases not matched to a gene: 7. CDR1 and CDR2 from the germline V gene are SGHTA and FQGTGA. This CDR3 is 16 amino acids long. Variable domain in full (rest from reference TRBV7-3 and TRBJ2-7): GAGVSQTPSNKVTEKGKYVELRCDPISGHTALYWYRQSLGQGPEFLIYFQGTGAADDSGLPNDRFFAVRPEGSVSTLKIQRTERGDSAVYLCASSLIPSGRIYEQYFGPGTRLTVT.

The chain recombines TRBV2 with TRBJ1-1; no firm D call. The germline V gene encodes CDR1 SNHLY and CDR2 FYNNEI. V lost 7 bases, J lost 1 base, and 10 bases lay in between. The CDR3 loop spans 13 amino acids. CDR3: CASIPNGNTEAFF. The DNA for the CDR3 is TGTGCCAGCATTCCGAACGGGAACACTGAAGCTTTCTTT.